This paragraph reports one T cell receptor (beta chain). The antigen remains undetermined. During its preparation, the TCRbeta library received unique molecular identifiers. TCRdb reanalysed the PCR reads using MiXCR and keeps one entry per CDR3 protein. The data show around 490,000 distinct CDR3 sequences, more than 9.5% seen once. The data originate from a study of T-cell reconstitution after alpha-beta-depleted transplantation in children. The study, taken as a whole, reports: T-cell counts and diversity at one year following transplant were attributed mainly to newly produced T cells.

Trimming took 0 bases from V and 4 from J, leaving 11 bases between them. This CDR3 has 15 amino acids. The germline V gene encodes CDR1 SGDLS and CDR2 YYNGEE. Sample: PBMCs, mostly from graft donor cells, taken 180 days after TCRalphabeta/CD19-depleted stem cell transplant. The chain links TRBV9 to TRBJ2-1; tentative D call: TRBD2 (6 bases). This clonotype was obtained from a female patient aged 2-15 years who had a stem cell transplant for aplastic anemia, so the T cells may come from the graft donor. The CDR3 DNA sequence: TGTGCCAGCAGCGTAGACGGACTAACTTACAATGAGCAGTTCTTC. It specifies CASSVDGLTYNEQFF.